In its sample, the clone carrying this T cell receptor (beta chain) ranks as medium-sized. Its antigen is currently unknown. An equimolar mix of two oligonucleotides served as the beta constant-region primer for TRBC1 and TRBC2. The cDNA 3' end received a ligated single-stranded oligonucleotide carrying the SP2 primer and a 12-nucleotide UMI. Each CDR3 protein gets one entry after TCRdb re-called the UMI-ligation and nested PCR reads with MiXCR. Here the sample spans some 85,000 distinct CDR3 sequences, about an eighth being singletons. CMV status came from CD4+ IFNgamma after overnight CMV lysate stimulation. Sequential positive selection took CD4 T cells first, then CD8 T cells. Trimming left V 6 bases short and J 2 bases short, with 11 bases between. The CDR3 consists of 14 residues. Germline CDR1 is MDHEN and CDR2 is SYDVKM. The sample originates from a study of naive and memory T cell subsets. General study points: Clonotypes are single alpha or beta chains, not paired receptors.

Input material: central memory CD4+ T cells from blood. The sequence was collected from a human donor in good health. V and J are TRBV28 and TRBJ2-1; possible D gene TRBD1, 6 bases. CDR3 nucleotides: TGTGCCAGCAGCTGGGGGCGCGCCTACAATGAGCAGTTCTTC. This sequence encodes CASSWGRAYNEQFF.